The entry below describes one T cell receptor beta chain. Sequenced by immunoSEQ multiplex PCR; TCRdb stores in-frame clones only, minus some. The repertoire has around 100,000 clones, around 93% of them found once; the top ten carry about 0.49%. This sample is part of a study of OX40 agonist ivuxolimab in advanced cancers. The wider study: The study reported partial responses in three patients: one hepatocellular carcinoma, two cutaneous melanoma.

Trimming cost V 6 bases and J 0 bases, with 8 bases left between them. Germline loops: CDR1 KGHSH, CDR2 LQKENI. CDR3 length: 13 residues. Blood specimens came from baseline, cycle 4 day 1, and cycle 7 day 1. Sample: CD4+ or CD8+ T cells sorted from blood, taken in a trial of the OX40 agonist ivuxolimab. The TCR comes from an adult with an advanced solid tumor such as melanoma, head and neck, liver or kidney cancer. This rearrangement joins TRBV18 to TRBJ1-1; a possible D gene is TRBD1 (5 bases). The CDR3 region has the DNA TGTGCCAGCTCGGACACCCTGAACACTGAAGCTTTCTTT. It yields the protein CASSDTLNTEAFF. The variable domain in full, completed from reference TRBV18 and TRBJ1-1, reads NAGVMQNPRHLVRRRGQEARLRCSPMKGHSHVYWYRQLPEEGLKFMVYLQKENIIDESGMPKERFSAEFPKEGPSILRIQQVVRGDSAAYFCASSDTLNTEAFFGQGTRLTVV.